This TCR beta chain comes out of a study of shared clonotypes between healthy human individuals. In the study overall: With ages of 18 to 49, the donors were a couple of women and a few men.

Naive CD45RA+ and memory CD45RA-negative subsets were split from CD4+ cells. Deep was the level at which the assay was run. Profiled with immunoSEQ multiplex PCR; TCRdb holds only in-frame clones, not every one. The table shows about 2 million clones, with 95% occurring only once. This clone was recorded once. The germline CDR1 and CDR2 sequences are SGHVS and FQNEAQ. The CDR3 has 16 residues. V was cut by 8 bases and J by 0 bases, with 17 bases left in between. The chain is built from TRBV7-8 and TRBJ1-3, with D perhaps TRBD1 (5 bases). Sequencing was performed on naive CD4+ T cells sorted from blood. Described subset: CD45RA+ positively selected. The origin of this receptor is a man between 18 and 35 years old in good health. The CDR3 DNA follows: TGTGCCAGCGGGCGTGTGGGGGAGAGCTCTGGAAACACCATATATTTT. Protein product: CASGRVGESSGNTIYF.